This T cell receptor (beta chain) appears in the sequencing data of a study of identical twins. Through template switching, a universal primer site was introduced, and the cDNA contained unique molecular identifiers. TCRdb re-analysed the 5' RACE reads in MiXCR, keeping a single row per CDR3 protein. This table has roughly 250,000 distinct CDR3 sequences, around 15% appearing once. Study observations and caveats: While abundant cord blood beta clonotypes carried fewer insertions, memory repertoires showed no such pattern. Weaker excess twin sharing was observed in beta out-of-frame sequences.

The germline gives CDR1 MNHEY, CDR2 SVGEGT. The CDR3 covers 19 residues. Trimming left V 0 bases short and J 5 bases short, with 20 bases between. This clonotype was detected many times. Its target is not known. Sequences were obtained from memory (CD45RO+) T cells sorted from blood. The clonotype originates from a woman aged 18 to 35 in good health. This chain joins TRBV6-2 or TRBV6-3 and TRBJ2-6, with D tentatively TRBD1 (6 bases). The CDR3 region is CASSYSMAGALLRANVLTF. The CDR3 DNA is TGTGCCAGCAGTTACTCGATGGCAGGGGCCCTCCTGCGGGCCAACGTCCTGACTTTC.